Listed here are 24 T cell receptor beta chains from one sample, sequenced in a study of T cells in Graves' hyperthyroidism and ophthalmopathy. The source material, RNA transcripts, was used to amplify TCR beta CDR3 regions. The HTBI primer set served for first-round RT-PCR of the TCR CDR3. TCRdb called the multiplex PCR reads again in MiXCR, with one record for every CDR3 protein. The repertoire holds 500,000 to 650,000 distinct CDR3 sequences, with 40% to 50% as singletons. The sample comprised peripheral blood or thyroid tissue (not recorded which). These receptors were collected from an adult woman with Graves' disease, either hyperthyroidism or ophthalmopathy (not recorded which).

The chain couples TRBV2 to TRBJ2-3; TRBD2 aligns across 10 bases. Trimming took 11 bases from V and 6 from J; bases not matched to a gene: 8. Germline-derived CDR1 and CDR2 are SNHLY and FYNNEI. The length of the CDR3 is 13 residues. CDR3 amino acids: CASQREGPDTQYF. CDR3 nucleotide sequence: TGTGCCTCACAGCGGGAGGGCCCCGATACGCAGTATTTT.

The chain has TRBV24-1 and TRBJ2-5, with D perhaps TRBD1 or TRBD2 (5 bases each). The J call is in doubt because the DNA end fits TRBJ2-4 better. Germline CDR1 reads KGHDR; CDR2 reads SFDVKD. This CDR3 region has 14 residues. For the CDR3, the DNA is TGTGCCACCAGCTTGGGGGTAGCCAAAAACATTCAGTACTTC. Its translation: CATSLGVAKNIQYF.

CDR3 sequence: CSAGDRDKWETQYF. Written as DNA, the CDR3 is TGCAGTGCCGGGGACAGGGACAAATGGGAGACCCAGTACTTC. This chain uses TRBV20-1 with TRBJ2-5, with 9 bases identical to TRBD1. The junction had 10 bases not matched to a gene; V was cut back by 6 bases and J by 5 bases. Germline V gene data show CDR1 as DFQATT and CDR2 as SNEGSKA (reference sequence). This CDR3 is 14 amino acids long.

This chain links TRBV7-9 with TRBJ2-7, with TRBD2 identical over 8 bases. The CDR3 has 14 amino acids. CDR1 and CDR2 from the germline V gene are SEHNR and FQNEAQ (reference sequence). Trimming removed 5 bases from V and 2 bases from J; junction bases left unmatched: 5. The CDR3 loop is CASSPHSGTYEQYF. The DNA for the CDR3 is TGTGCCAGCAGCCCCCATAGCGGGACCTACGAGCAGTACTTC.

This clonotype was counted ten times or more. V usage is TRBV6-5 and J usage is TRBJ1-2, with D tentatively TRBD1 (5 bases). Between the trimmed V and J ends, which lost 4 bases and 7 bases, there was a span of 13 bases. This CDR3 comprises 13 residues. CDR1 MNHEY and CDR2 SVGAGI come from the germline V gene. In DNA, the CDR3 is TGTGCCAGCAGTTCCCCCCGAGGGACTGGCTACACCTTC. Its translation: CASSSPRGTGYTF.

This clonotype was counted ten times or more. The CDR3 region is CASSRIGQSAQHF. CDR3 DNA: TGTGCCAGTAGTAGGATAGGGCAATCAGCCCAGCATTTT. V and J are TRBV19 and TRBJ1-5; D unresolved. Per the germline V gene, CDR1 is LNHDA and CDR2 is SQIVND (reference sequence). The CDR3 totals 13 residues. V was pared by 4 bases and J by 11 bases, with 15 bases between.

This clonotype showed up many times. Relative to the germline gene, one junction end is altered; a read error may explain this. This rearrangement joins TRBV7-7 to TRBJ1-1, with D possibly being TRBD1 (5 bases). CDR1 and CDR2 (germline): SSHAT, FNYEAQ (reference sequence). CDR3 length: 13 amino acids. CDR3 amino acids: CASSAQVNTEAFF. CDR3 bases: TGTGCTAGCAGCGCACAGGTTAACACTGAAGCTTTCTTT.

This clonotype is a singleton in its sample. CDR3: CASALFVGTEAFF. CDR3 DNA: TGCGCCAGTGCCCTCTTCGTAGGCACTGAAGCTTTCTTT. The chain is built from TRBV5-1 and TRBJ1-1; D not certain. Germline V gives CDR1 SGHRS, CDR2 YFSETQ. The CDR3 contains 13 residues. The V end lost 8 bases, the J end lost 4 bases, and 15 bases lay between the germline ends.

This clonotype was counted only a few times. This chain uses TRBV7-2 with TRBJ2-2; D is unresolved. This CDR3 has 16 residues. Trimming removed 1 base from V and 2 bases from J, with 11 bases in between. Germline V gene data show CDR1 as SGHTA and CDR2 as FQGNSA. CDR3 protein: CASSLERLGNTGELFF. CDR3 in DNA: TGTGCCAGCAGCTTAGAGAGGTTAGGAAACACCGGGGAGCTGTTTTTT.

This CDR3 is CSASRGGLASNQPQHF. CDR3 sequence (DNA): TGCAGTGCTAGTCGAGGGGGCCTCGCGAGCAATCAGCCCCAGCATTTT. The V gene is TRBV20-1, the J gene TRBJ1-5, with 7 nucleotides matching TRBD1. V dropped 3 bases and J dropped 1; count of bases not matched to a gene: 9. The CDR3 extends over 16 amino acids. Germline lookup yields CDR1 DFQATT and CDR2 SNEGSKA (reference sequence).

As for this clonotype: At one end the junction does not follow the germline gene, possibly because of a read error. The chain has TRBV7-9 and TRBJ1-2; D not certain. Germline loops: CDR1 SEHNR, CDR2 FQNEAQ (reference sequence). CDR3 size: 15 residues. The chain's CDR3 is CASSQDVGVDGGYTF. The CDR3 nucleotides are TGCGCCAGCAGCCAAGATGTCGGGGTAGACGGTGGCTACACCTTC. The variable domain in full, completed from reference TRBV7-9 and TRBJ1-2, reads DTGVSQNPRHKITKRGQNVTFRCDPISEHNRLYWYRQTLGQGPEFLTYFQNEAQLEKSRLLSDRFSAERPKGSFSTLEIQRTEQGDSAMYLCASSQDVGVDGGYTFGSGTRLTVV.

This chain uses TRBV20-1 with TRBJ1-1; 9 bases map to TRBD1. This CDR3 is 14 amino acids long. J lost 3 bases, V lost 3 bases, and 5 bases had no gene match. The germline V gene has CDR1 DFQATT and CDR2 SNEGSKA (reference sequence). This CDR3 is CSASQGTGYTEAFF. CDR3 nucleotides: TGCAGTGCTAGCCAGGGGACAGGGTACACTGAAGCTTTCTTT.

The CDR3 reads CSARPHGMNTEAFF. The CDR3 DNA sequence: TGCAGTGCTAGACCCCACGGTATGAACACTGAAGCTTTCTTT. The V call is TRBV20-1, the J call TRBJ1-1; D not certain. The CDR3 contains 14 residues. V lost 2 bases to trimming and J lost 0 bases, with 10 bases between them. Germline CDR1 reads DFQATT; CDR2 reads SNEGSKA (reference sequence).

This chain joins TRBV7-9 and TRBJ2-5, with 11 positions matching TRBD2. Germline V CDR1 and CDR2: SEHNR, FQNEAQ (reference sequence). V lost 1 base to trimming and J lost 2 bases; unmatched junction nucleotides: 12. The CDR3 consists of 19 residues. The CDR3 reads CASSLDESLAGGRQETQYF. The CDR3 coding sequence is TGTGCCAGCAGCTTAGATGAGTCGCTAGCGGGAGGCCGTCAAGAGACCCAGTACTTC.

The genes are TRBV7-9 and TRBJ1-6, with 8 bases lining up with TRBD1. Trimming cost V 5 bases and J 8 bases; bases outside gene matches: 8. In germline, CDR1 is SEHNR, CDR2 FQNEAQ (reference sequence). The CDR3 extends over 15 amino acids. Here the CDR3 DNA reads TGTGCCAGCAGCCACCGGGACAGGAAGGATTCACCCCTCCACTTT. Its translation: CASSHRDRKDSPLHF.

This clonotype was detected ten times or more. The CDR3 DNA is TGTGCCAGCAGCTTAGGACGTACAACTGGAAACACCATATATTTT. It translates to CASSLGRTTGNTIYF. The V call is TRBV7-2, the J call TRBJ1-3; D is ambiguous. Germline CDR1 and CDR2: SGHTA and FQGNSA. This CDR3 is 15 amino acids long. Between the trimmed V and J ends, which lost 1 base and 2 bases, there was a span of 9 bases. The full variable domain, with the rest looked up from reference TRBV7-2 and TRBJ1-3, is GAGVSQSPSNKVTEKGKDVELRCDPISGHTALYWYRQSLGQGLEFLIYFQGNSAPDKSGLPSDRFSAERTGGSVSTLTIQRTQQEDSAVYLCASSLGRTTGNTIYFGEGSWLTVV.

The chain links TRBV30 to TRBJ2-7, with D uncertain. The CDR3 loop spans 12 amino acids. Looked up from germline, CDR1 is GTSNPN and CDR2 is SVGIG (reference sequence). V was trimmed by 3 bases and J by 7 bases, leaving 13 bases between them. The CDR3 sequence: CAWSGYTREQYF. The CDR3 DNA reads as TGTGCCTGGAGCGGGTATACGAGGGAGCAGTACTTC. The entire variable domain, with the rest obtained from reference TRBV30 and TRBJ2-7, is as follows: SQTIHQWPATLVQPVGSPLSLECTVEGTSNPNLYWYRQAAGRGLQLLFYSVGIGQISSEVPQNLSASRPQDRQFILSSKKLLLSDSGFYLCAWSGYTREQYFGPGTRLTVT.

This sequence joins TRBV20-1 and TRBJ2-5, with TRBD1 identical over 8 bases. J lost 10 bases, V lost 6 bases, and 1 base had no gene match. The CDR3 totals 9 residues. Germline values: CDR1 DFQATT, CDR2 SNEGSKA (reference sequence). The CDR3 sequence: CSAGQGQYF. In DNA form, the CDR3 reads TGCAGTGCAGGACAGGGCCAGTACTTC.

The V and J genes are TRBV7-8 and TRBJ1-5; a possible D gene is TRBD1 (6 bases). With 1 base removed from V and 7 bases from J, the gap between germline ends came to 11 bases. Per the germline V gene, CDR1 is SGHVS and CDR2 is FQNEAQ. There are 14 residues in the CDR3. CDR3 coding DNA: TGTGCCAGCAGCTTAGGTTCGCAGGGGCAGCCCCAGCATTTT. Its translation: CASSLGSQGQPQHF.

This clonotype was detected ten times or more. V usage is TRBV4-1 and J usage is TRBJ1-5, with 7 nucleotides matching TRBD1. The CDR3 extends over 14 amino acids. Germline V gene lookup returns CDR1 MGHRA and CDR2 YSYEKL. V was pared by 5 bases and J by 4 bases, with 5 bases of the junction left unmatched. CDR3 amino acids: CASSKLTGNQPQHF. The CDR3 coding sequence is TGCGCCAGCAGCAAACTGACAGGGAATCAGCCCCAGCATTTT.

The chain links TRBV20-1 to TRBJ2-7, with 10 bases that match TRBD2. J gave up 6 bases and V 1 base, and 9 bases lay outside the gene matches. CDR1 and CDR2 (germline): DFQATT, SNEGSKA (reference sequence). The CDR3 has 15 amino acids. For the CDR3, the DNA is TGCAGTGCTAGAGTATCCCTAGCGGGGGAGGTCGAGCAGTACTTC. Amino acid sequence: CSARVSLAGEVEQYF.

V is TRBV10-3 and J is TRBJ2-3; D may be TRBD1 (6 bases). Trimming stripped 6 bases from V and 4 bases from J, with 14 bases between. The germline V gene encodes CDR1 ENHRY and CDR2 SYGVKD. CDR3 size: 14 residues. The CDR3 DNA sequence: TGTGCCATCAGGGACAGTACTGGGGCAGATACGCAGTATTTT. Translation gives CAIRDSTGADTQYF.

CDR3 residues: CSSGDMGGAFF. The CDR3 region has the DNA TGCAGCTCCGGGGACATGGGTGGAGCTTTCTTT. The chain couples TRBV29-1 to TRBJ1-1; a weak D match, TRBD1 (6 bases). The CDR3 has 11 amino acids. The V gene lost 8 bases and the J gene lost 10 bases, with 17 bases spanning the gap. Germline V gives CDR1 SQVTM, CDR2 ANQGSEA.

V usage is TRBV4-1 and J usage is TRBJ1-5; D is perhaps TRBD1 (6 bases). Trimming pared 3 bases from V and 0 bases from J, leaving 12 bases between. The CDR3 has 16 amino acids. CDR1 is MGHRA, CDR2 YSYEKL, per germline. CDR3 in amino acids: CASSQITGSSNQPQHF. CDR3 nucleotide sequence: TGCGCCAGCAGCCAGATAACAGGGAGTAGCAATCAGCCCCAGCATTTT.